This entry lists 19 T cell receptor beta chains sequenced from one sample in a study of cytomegalovirus exposure and HLA in healthy donors. The study ran its PCR with 60 Vbeta and 13 Jbeta primers. Produced via immunoSEQ multiplex PCR; TCRdb's table is partial and in-frame only. The sample has roughly 140,000 clones; 80% are singletons. Sequenced: PBMCs. These receptors were obtained from a man aged 25 to 40 in good health and CMV-seronegative.

The chain couples TRBV19 to TRBJ2-7; 10 bases match TRBD1. Germline V gives CDR1 LNHDA, CDR2 SQIVND (reference sequence). Losses at the gene ends were 3 bases for V and 7 bases for J; bases not matched to a gene: 6. The CDR3 contains 14 residues. In DNA, the CDR3 is TGTGCCAGTAGTATGGGACAGGGGATAGGGGAGCAGTACTTC. Amino acids: CASSMGQGIGEQYF.

The rearrangement uses TRBV2 and TRBJ2-1; possible D gene TRBD1, 5 bases. Per the germline V gene, CDR1 is SNHLY and CDR2 is FYNNEI. With 6 bases removed from V and 4 bases from J, the gap between germline ends came to 10 bases. CDR3 size: 13 residues. As DNA, the CDR3 is TGTGCCAGCAGGGTGGACATTTACAATGAGCAGTTCTTC. Translation gives CASRVDIYNEQFF.

This sequence joins TRBV28 and TRBJ1-1; D is perhaps TRBD1 (6 bases). This CDR3 spans 15 amino acids. Between the trimmed V and J ends, which lost 2 bases and 2 bases, there was a span of 12 bases. Germline CDR1 MDHEN, CDR2 SYDVKM. Written as DNA, the CDR3 is TGTGCCAGCAGTTTAGCCGGGACACAAAACACTGAAGCTTTCTTT. Translated: CASSLAGTQNTEAFF.

The chain combines TRBV4-1 with TRBJ1-5; D not certain. The CDR3 totals 19 residues. V was cut by 5 bases and J by 7 bases, with 30 bases left in between. From germline, CDR1 is MGHRA and CDR2 YSYEKL. CDR3 in DNA: TGCGCCAGCAGCGTCCTCTTCAGTCAGGAGGGAGGGTTGGGGCAGCCCCAGCATTTT. Translated, it gives CASSVLFSQEGGLGQPQHF.

The chain employs TRBV5-1 and TRBJ2-3; 7 bases agree with TRBD2. This CDR3 comprises 15 residues. Germline values: CDR1 SGHRS, CDR2 YFSETQ. J lost 6 bases, V lost 4 bases, and 11 bases had no gene match. CDR3 nucleotides: TGCGCCAGCAGCCCTGGCGCGGGGGTAGGGGATACGCAGTATTTT. Amino acid sequence: CASSPGAGVGDTQYF.

This clone showed up just once. This sequence joins TRBV28 and TRBJ1-2; D uncertain. Germline V gene sequence: CDR1 MDHEN, CDR2 SYDVKM. CDR3 size: 14 residues. The V and J ends lost 3 bases and 3 bases respectively, with 11 bases between them. This CDR3 is CASSFYDQDYGYTF. CDR3 nucleotides: TGTGCCAGCAGTTTTTATGACCAGGACTATGGCTACACCTTC.

This CDR3 is CASSPGDRWAGELFF. CDR3 bases: TGTGCCAGCAGTCCAGGGGACAGGTGGGCCGGGGAGCTGTTTTTT. The V gene is TRBV6-5, the J gene TRBJ2-2; 8 nucleotides match TRBD1. CDR1 MNHEY and CDR2 SVGAGI come from the germline V gene. The V and J ends lost 5 bases and 6 bases, in that order; junction bases with no gene match: 8. This CDR3 has 15 residues.

The DNA for the CDR3 is TGTGCCAGCAGTGGGACTCTATGGACGTCCTACAATGAGCAGTTCTTC. Translating gives CASSGTLWTSYNEQFF. The J gene is TRBJ2-1, the V gene TRBV28; D perhaps matches TRBD2 (6 bases). CDR1 is MDHEN, CDR2 SYDVKM, per germline. This CDR3 spans 16 amino acids. Trimming took 5 bases from V and 1 from J, leaving 15 bases between them.

The chain joins TRBV7-3 to TRBJ2-3; possible D gene TRBD2, 5 bases. CDR1 is SGHTA and CDR2 is FQGTGA in the germline V gene. The CDR3 is 15 residues long. V dropped 2 bases and J dropped 4 bases, with 13 bases sitting between them. The CDR3 reads CASSLGGGPPDTQYF. The CDR3 DNA reads TGTGCCAGCAGCTTAGGAGGAGGACCACCAGATACGCAGTATTTT. Using reference TRBV7-3 and TRBJ2-3 for the parts outside the CDR3, the full variable domain is GAGVSQTPSNKVTEKGKYVELRCDPISGHTALYWYRQSLGQGPEFLIYFQGTGAADDSGLPNDRFFAVRPEGSVSTLKIQRTERGDSAVYLCASSLGGGPPDTQYFGPGTRLTVL.

The CDR3 is CASSVDAGWSTEAFF. The CDR3 DNA follows: TGTGCCAGCAGCGTAGACGCAGGGTGGAGCACTGAAGCTTTCTTT. The rearrangement uses TRBV9 and TRBJ1-1; the D gene is possibly TRBD1 (5 bases). The CDR3 spans 15 residues. Germline CDR1 and CDR2: SGDLS and YYNGEE. Trimming left V 0 bases short and J 4 bases short, with 13 bases between.

This rearrangement joins TRBV5-1 to TRBJ2-3; 7 bases line up with TRBD1. Germline V gene data show CDR1 as SGHRS and CDR2 as YFSETQ. There are 15 residues in the CDR3. Germline trimming cut 4 bases from V and 0 bases from J; bases unmatched to any gene: 5. CDR3 nucleotide sequence: TGCGCCAGCAGCAGGGACAGCTCTAGCACAGATACGCAGTATTTT. This codes for CASSRDSSSTDTQYF.

This clone was observed a handful of times. This chain connects TRBV27 to TRBJ2-5; D is perhaps TRBD2 (5 bases). Trimming took 3 bases from V and 4 from J, leaving 12 bases between them. CDR3 size: 14 residues. Germline V gene sequence: CDR1 MNHEY, CDR2 SMNVEV (reference sequence). In DNA form, the CDR3 reads TGTGCCAGCAGTTTTGTTGGGAGTCTAGAGACCCAGTACTTC. Translated, it gives CASSFVGSLETQYF.

V usage is TRBV2 and J usage is TRBJ2-7, with a possible D match to TRBD2 (6 bases). The germline CDR1 and CDR2 sequences are SNHLY and FYNNEI. V lost 8 bases and J lost 2, with 13 bases in between. The CDR3 has 13 amino acids. CDR3 residues: CASWWGGAYEQYF. CDR3 nucleotide sequence: TGTGCCAGCTGGTGGGGAGGCGCCTACGAGCAGTACTTC. Together with reference TRBV2 and TRBJ2-7, the CDR3 gives the full variable domain: EPEVTQTPSHQVTQMGQEVILRCVPISNHLYFYWYRQILGQKVEFLVSFYNNEISEKSEIFDDQFSVERPDGSNFTLKIRSTKLEDSAMYFCASWWGGAYEQYFGPGTRLTVT.

J is TRBJ2-7 and V is TRBV9, with TRBD1 matching over 7 bases. CDR1 is SGDLS and CDR2 is YYNGEE in the germline V gene. This CDR3 is 16 amino acids long. Trimming cost V 4 bases and J 2 bases; bases outside gene matches: 12. The CDR3 sequence: CASSKRQGQQAYEQYF. DNA for the CDR3: TGTGCCAGCAGCAAGAGACAGGGACAGCAAGCCTACGAGCAGTACTTC.

Of note for this clone: The germline gene is not matched at one end of the junction; a read error may be the cause. The chain is built from TRBV28 and TRBJ1-5; D uncertain. This CDR3 has 11 residues. CDR1 is MDHEN and CDR2 is SYDVKM in the germline V gene. The CDR3 region is CASSILPPQNF. CDR3 nucleotides: TGTGCCAGCAGTATCTTGCCGCCCCAGAATTTT.

The chain couples TRBV6-5 to TRBJ1-2; tentative D call: TRBD1 (6 bases). Germline lookup yields CDR1 MNHEY and CDR2 SVGAGI. The V and J ends lost 6 bases and 7 bases respectively, with 18 bases between them. The CDR3 extends over 14 amino acids. The CDR3 loop is CASRIQGRGAGYTF. The CDR3 region has the DNA TGTGCCAGCAGGATCCAGGGGCGCGGAGCTGGCTACACCTTC.

This chain links TRBV11-1 with TRBJ2-5; 7 positions agree with TRBD1. V shed 6 bases and J 2 bases; nucleotides not matched to a gene: 9. CDR1 SGHAT and CDR2 FQDESV come from the germline V gene (reference sequence). The CDR3 has 15 amino acids. The DNA of the CDR3 is TGTGCCAGCAGTCCAACCACGGGACAGCAAGAGACCCAGTACTTC. Amino acids: CASSPTTGQQETQYF.

This clone was recorded once. This chain links TRBV27 with TRBJ1-2, with D perhaps TRBD1 (5 bases). Germline V lookup: CDR1 MNHEY, CDR2 SMNVEV (reference sequence). Trimming cost V 0 bases and J 2 bases, with 7 bases left between them. There are 14 residues in the CDR3. The CDR3 loop reads CASSLSGPNYGYTF. CDR3 DNA: TGTGCCAGCAGTTTATCGGGGCCAAACTATGGCTACACCTTC.

This clone showed up just once. The chain joins TRBV29-1 to TRBJ1-2; tentative D call: TRBD1 (6 bases). The CDR3 length is 19 residues. The germline V gene has CDR1 SQVTM and CDR2 ANQGSEA. With 3 bases removed from V and 0 bases from J, the gap between germline ends came to 26 bases. Here the CDR3 DNA reads TGCAGCGTTGAGGAGGCTGTCTGGGTTCCGGGACACACTAACTATGGCTACACCTTC. This codes for CSVEEAVWVPGHTNYGYTF.